This is a list of T cell receptor beta chains from one sample in a study of blood T cell repertoires in COVID-19. Using immunoSEQ multiplex PCR, the repertoire was profiled, and TCRdb retains in-frame clones only, with some absent. The top ten hold less than 7% of the sample, which has 200,000 to 250,000 clones, roughly 75% seen once. Sequencing was done on a sample of peripheral blood. These receptors all come from a woman in her 70s with acute or convalescent COVID-19. The CDR3 runs from the conserved cysteine through the conserved F or W. A D gene is named only where the DNA matches it firmly. For some rows the clone size is stated as once, few or many, or as a class when expanded; others skip it.

>NA|TRBD2|TRBV5-1|TRBJ2-2
CASSFTSGRNTGELFF
TGCGCCAGCAGCTTTACTAGCGGGAGGAACACCGGGGAGCTGTTTTTT
>NA|TRBD1|TRBV3-1/TRBV3-2|TRBJ1-2
CASSQESRGNYGYTF
TGTGCCAGCAGCCAAGAGAGCAGGGGGAACTATGGCTACACCTTC
>NA|TRBD1|TRBV11-2|TRBJ1-2
CASSLTGAAGYTF
TGTGCCAGCAGCCTGACAGGGGCGGCGGGCTACACCTTC
>NA|NA|TRBV21-1|TRBJ2-7
CASVQPTADYEQYF
TGTGCCAGCGTCCAACCGACGGCGGACTACGAGCAGTACTTC
>NA|TRBD2|TRBV7-2|TRBJ2-5
CASSFLAGQETQYF
TGTGCCAGCAGCTTCCTAGCGGGACAAGAGACCCAGTACTTC
>few|TRBD1|TRBV30|TRBJ2-1
CAWSRTGVLLYNEQFF
TGTGCCTGGAGTCGGACAGGGGTCCTTCTCTACAATGAGCAGTTCTTC
>NA|NA|TRBV19|TRBJ1-5
CASSAPGGLTTQPQHF
TGTGCCAGTAGTGCCCCGGGAGGGCTTACCACTCAGCCCCAGCATTTT
>NA|NA|TRBV5-6|TRBJ2-5
CASSLNPTSAETQYF
TGTGCCAGCAGCTTGAATCCGACTAGTGCGGAGACCCAGTACTTC
>NA|NA|TRBV18|TRBJ1-1
CASSPRGGLTEAFF
TGTGCCAGCTCACCACGGGGCGGTCTCACTGAAGCTTTCTTT
>once|TRBD2|TRBV11-3|TRBJ2-1
CASSLGGSSYNEQFF
TGTGCCAGCAGCTTGGGCGGGAGCTCCTACAATGAGCAGTTCTTC
>NA|NA|TRBV7-9|TRBJ1-1
CASTLLGGAEAFF
TGTGCCAGCACCCTCCTCGGAGGCGCTGAAGCTTTCTTT
>few|TRBD1|TRBV7-2|TRBJ2-3
CASSFTGGAQYF
TGTGCCAGCAGCTTTACAGGGGGCGCGCAGTATTTT